Shown below are 29 T cell receptor beta chains from a single sample sequenced in a study of T-cell memory formation after mild COVID-19. TCRdb re-derived calls from the 5' RACE reads in MiXCR, one entry per CDR3 protein. The table has about 420,000 distinct CDR3 sequences, around a quarter seen once. The sequencing input was PBMCs or a T cell subset sorted from them (not recorded which). The source is an adult woman who had mild COVID-19 (a few samples of this study predate the infection). Cell type and time point are not known.

This chain uses TRBV28 with TRBJ2-7; no clear D. Germline values: CDR1 MDHEN, CDR2 SYDVKM. V lost 4 bases to trimming and J lost 6 bases, with 7 bases between them. The CDR3 totals 11 residues. The CDR3 reads CASSYKGEQYF. CDR3 bases: TGTGCCAGCAGTTACAAAGGCGAGCAGTACTTC. Together with reference TRBV28 and TRBJ2-7, the CDR3 gives the full variable domain: DVKVTQSSRYLVKRTGEKVFLECVQDMDHENMFWYRQDPGLGLRLIYFSYDVKMKEKGDIPEGYSVSREKKERFSLILESASTNQTSMYLCASSYKGEQYFGPGTRLTVT.

This rearrangement joins TRBV4-2 to TRBJ2-3; D is ambiguous. CDR3 length: 14 amino acids. The V and J ends lost 5 bases and 1 base respectively, with 10 bases between them. CDR1 is LGHNA and CDR2 is YNFKEQ in the germline V gene. CDR3: CASSGRAGTDTQYF. The CDR3 coding sequence is TGTGCCAGCAGCGGAAGGGCTGGCACAGATACGCAGTATTTT.

The chain carries TRBV29-1 and TRBJ2-7; D may correspond to TRBD1 or TRBD2 (5 bases each). The ends were cut back, 4 bases at V and 8 bases at J, with 9 bases in the middle. The CDR3 extends over 10 amino acids. CDR1 is SQVTM and CDR2 is ANQGSEA in the germline V gene. The CDR3 DNA sequence: TGCAGCGTTGGGGGGATCCAGCAGTACTTC. This encodes CSVGGIQQYF.

This clonotype was recorded many times. The rearrangement joins TRBV29-1 to TRBJ1-2; TRBD1 matches 10 bases. The CDR3 covers 13 residues. Germline CDR1 is SQVTM and CDR2 is ANQGSEA. V trimming: 3 bases; J trimming: 8 bases; junction bases outside the gene matches: 6. The CDR3 nucleotides read TGCAGCGTTGAGAGGGACAGGGGTCGGGGCTACACCTTC. Protein: CSVERDRGRGYTF.

This clonotype was counted many times. This chain uses TRBV24-1 with TRBJ2-3; 13 nucleotides agree with TRBD2. Trimming removed 6 bases from V and 4 bases from J; junction bases left unmatched: 9. The length of the CDR3 is 17 residues. Germline V gives CDR1 KGHDR, CDR2 SFDVKD. The chain's CDR3 is CATSPRTSGREADTQYF. In nucleotides, the CDR3 is TGTGCCACCAGTCCTCGGACTAGCGGGAGAGAGGCAGATACGCAGTATTTT.

This clonotype has a handful of counts. The V and J genes are TRBV12-3 or TRBV12-4 and TRBJ2-3; D unresolved. The CDR3 extends over 15 amino acids. Trimming took off 3 bases at V and 0 bases at J, with 10 bases between the two ends. The CDR3 coding sequence is TGTGCCAGCAGTTTGATTTTGACTAGCACAGATACGCAGTATTTT. It encodes CASSLILTSTDTQYF.

V gene TRBV4-1 combines with J gene TRBJ2-1; D remains ambiguous. The CDR3 has 16 amino acids. Germline V gene lookup returns CDR1 MGHRA and CDR2 YSYEKL. Trimming took 2 bases from V and 0 from J, leaving 11 bases between them. Here the CDR3 DNA reads TGCGCCAGCAGCCAACAGACGGTCAGCTCCTACAATGAGCAGTTCTTC. Translated: CASSQQTVSSYNEQFF.

This clonotype was picked up a small number of times. This sequence joins TRBV11-3 and TRBJ2-1; 16 bases line up with TRBD2. Germline V gene lookup returns CDR1 SGHNT and CDR2 YENEEA. CDR3 length equals 16 residues. The V segment lost 5 bases and the J segment 6 bases; nucleotides outside the gene matches: 4. In nucleotides, the CDR3 is TGTGCCAGCAGCATCGGGACTAGCGGGGGGGCCAATGAGCAGTTCTTC. The encoded protein is CASSIGTSGGANEQFF.

This clonotype showed up just a few times. The gene calls are TRBV9 and TRBJ2-7, with TRBD1 matching 8 bases. Losses at the gene ends were 0 bases for V and 2 bases for J; bases not matched to a gene: 7. Germline V lookup: CDR1 SGDLS, CDR2 YYNGEE. The CDR3 runs 16 residues. The CDR3 loop is CASSVGLGTGTYEQYF. CDR3 DNA: TGTGCCAGCAGCGTAGGATTGGGGACAGGAACCTACGAGCAGTACTTC.

This clonotype occurred once. The CDR3 spells CASSLAGRGAYNEQFF. The CDR3 coding sequence is TGTGCCAGCAGCTTAGCGGGGCGGGGCGCCTACAATGAGCAGTTCTTC. The chain carries TRBV7-9 and TRBJ2-1, with D tentatively TRBD2 (6 bases). The ends were cut back, 0 bases at V and 2 bases at J, with 11 bases in the middle. CDR3 length equals 16 residues. In germline, CDR1 is SEHNR, CDR2 FQNEAQ (reference sequence).

The chain has TRBV29-1 and TRBJ2-1, with 9 positions matching TRBD1. Germline CDR1 is SQVTM and CDR2 is ANQGSEA. Losses at the gene ends were 0 bases for V and 7 bases for J; bases not matched to a gene: 13. The CDR3 totals 17 residues. The CDR3 sequence: CSVEDLSGQGSVNEQFF. For the CDR3, the DNA is TGCAGCGTTGAAGATCTCTCTGGACAGGGGTCTGTGAATGAGCAGTTCTTC.

The rearrangement uses TRBV18 and TRBJ2-3, with D possibly being TRBD1 (6 bases). The CDR3 loop spans 17 amino acids. Germline CDR1 is KGHSH and CDR2 is LQKENI. Trimming took off 6 bases at V and 1 base at J, with 20 bases between the two ends. CDR3 in DNA: TGTGCCAGCTCCCCGGACAGCTCCTTTGTTGGCACAGATACGCAGTATTTT. Amino acids: CASSPDSSFVGTDTQYF.

This clonotype was detected only a few times. This rearrangement joins TRBV7-8 to TRBJ2-5; tentative D call: TRBD2 (6 bases). The CDR3 length is 14 residues. The V end was cut by 4 bases, the J end by 0 bases, with 9 bases between. Looked up from germline, CDR1 is SGHVS and CDR2 is FQNEAQ. CDR3 sequence (DNA): TGTGCCAGCAGCTCCTGGGACTACCAAGAGACCCAGTACTTC. The encoded protein is CASSSWDYQETQYF.

This clonotype came up a few times. The V call is TRBV4-1, the J call TRBJ1-1; weak D call: TRBD1 (5 bases). CDR1 is MGHRA and CDR2 is YSYEKL in the germline V gene. There are 16 residues in the CDR3. V was clipped by 0 bases and J by 1 base, with 12 bases between them. In DNA, the CDR3 is TGCGCCAGCAGCCAAGAGAAAAAGGGGAGGAACACTGAAGCTTTCTTT. This sequence encodes CASSQEKKGRNTEAFF.

This rearrangement joins TRBV6-5 to TRBJ1-1, with D perhaps TRBD1 (6 bases). Trimming took 8 bases from V and 3 from J, leaving 13 bases between them. The germline V gene encodes CDR1 MNHEY and CDR2 SVGAGI. This CDR3 is built from 13 residues. The CDR3 DNA follows: TGTGCCAGCGTCAGGGGTTGGGACACTGAAGCTTTCTTT. It specifies CASVRGWDTEAFF.

The V gene is TRBV2, the J gene TRBJ2-4; a possible D gene is TRBD1 (6 bases). The CDR3 has 12 amino acids. Germline V lookup: CDR1 SNHLY, CDR2 FYNNEI. Trimming took 5 bases from V and 11 from J, leaving 13 bases between them. The CDR3 DNA is TGTGCCAGCAGTACCAGGGGTCCTCTTCAGTACTTC. Translating gives CASSTRGPLQYF.

The chain employs TRBV3-1 and TRBJ2-1; 13 nucleotides line up with TRBD2. The CDR3 has 16 residues. Trimming cost V 4 bases and J 9 bases; bases outside gene matches: 9. Germline loops: CDR1 LGHDT, CDR2 YNNKEL (reference sequence). CDR3 nucleotides: TGTGCCAGCAGCCTAACTACTAGCGGGAGGGTACGTGAGCAGTTCTTC. Protein sequence: CASSLTTSGRVREQFF.

This clonotype was counted ten times or more. The chain recombines TRBV7-9 with TRBJ2-1; 9 bases line up with TRBD2. This CDR3 has 15 residues. V shed 5 bases, J shed 2 bases, and the junction held 4 bases outside the gene matches. CDR1 is SEHNR, CDR2 FQNEAQ, per germline (reference sequence). This chain's CDR3 is CASSPTSGTYNEQFF. The DNA of the CDR3 is TGTGCCAGCAGCCCGACTAGCGGTACCTACAATGAGCAGTTCTTC.

J is TRBJ1-2 and V is TRBV5-6; D not certain. The CDR3 length is 12 residues. Germline values: CDR1 SGHDT, CDR2 YYEEEE. V was pared by 2 bases and J by 7 bases, with 9 bases between. The CDR3 reads CASSFTPAGYTF. As DNA, the CDR3 is TGTGCCAGCAGCTTCACCCCCGCTGGCTACACCTTC.

The chain couples TRBV20-1 to TRBJ2-1; 9 bases agree with TRBD2. CDR3 size: 16 residues. V shed 1 base and J 2 bases; nucleotides not matched to a gene: 6. Germline CDR1 reads DFQATT; CDR2 reads SNEGSKA (reference sequence). CDR3 in DNA: TGCAGTGCTAGAGGGGTAGCGGGGGACCCCTACAATGAGCAGTTCTTC. Translating it yields CSARGVAGDPYNEQFF.

This clonotype came up a few times. The chain carries TRBV20-1 and TRBJ2-7, with D perhaps matching TRBD1 (6 bases). Trimming shortened V by 5 bases and J by 2 bases, and 13 bases separated the two germline ends. The CDR3 spans 13 residues. From germline, CDR1 is DFQATT and CDR2 SNEGSKA (reference sequence). CDR3 amino acids: CSAGYRETYEQYF. The CDR3 coding sequence is TGCAGTGCTGGCTACAGGGAGACCTACGAGCAGTACTTC.

Here the CDR3 DNA reads TGTGCCAGCAGTCTTTCGGGGAGGGGGGCCTACGAGCAGTACTTC. The encoded protein is CASSLSGRGAYEQYF. The J gene is TRBJ2-7, the V gene TRBV6-5; D may be TRBD2 (7 bases). Germline V gene lookup returns CDR1 MNHEY and CDR2 SVGAGI. The CDR3 is 15 amino acids. V shed 5 bases and J shed 2 bases, with 16 bases lying between them.

In its sample, this clonotype was seen a few times. V is TRBV3-1 and J is TRBJ2-1; D is unclear. CDR3 length: 13 amino acids. V was cut by 3 bases and J by 7 bases, with 10 bases left in between. The germline V gene has CDR1 LGHDT and CDR2 YNNKEL (reference sequence). Written as DNA, the CDR3 is TGTGCCAGCAGCCATTCCGGGCGGAATGAGCAGTTCTTC. Translating gives CASSHSGRNEQFF.

This rearrangement joins TRBV2 to TRBJ2-1, with D perhaps TRBD2 (6 bases). Trimming cost V 2 bases and J 4 bases, with 12 bases left between them. The V gene's germline CDR1 is SNHLY and CDR2 FYNNEI. The CDR3 spans 15 residues. CDR3 residues: CASSERLANYNEQFF. In nucleotides, the CDR3 is TGTGCCAGCAGTGAAAGGCTAGCGAATTACAATGAGCAGTTCTTC.

Only a few counts were recorded for this clonotype. This sequence joins TRBV6-6 and TRBJ2-7, with D perhaps TRBD2 (6 bases). This CDR3 region has 15 residues. The germline V gene encodes CDR1 MNHNY and CDR2 SVGAGI (reference sequence). V was pared by 8 bases and J by 6 bases, with 23 bases between. CDR3 sequence: CASRELAGAGGEQYF. The CDR3 DNA is TGTGCCAGCCGGGAACTAGCCGGAGCTGGAGGCGAGCAGTACTTC.

This clonotype was counted only a few times. V usage is TRBV25-1 and J usage is TRBJ2-7, with 9 bases fitting TRBD1. This CDR3 is 14 amino acids long. The ends lost 7 bases at V and 6 bases at J; junction bases unmatched: 10. Germline V gene lookup returns CDR1 MGHDK and CDR2 SYGVNS. Here the CDR3 DNA reads TGTGCCAGCACCATAACAGGGGGCATAAGCGAGCAGTACTTC. It encodes CASTITGGISEQYF.

This clonotype was counted a few times. The chain is built from TRBV19 and TRBJ2-2; D might be TRBD1 (6 bases). The CDR3 extends over 15 amino acids. Germline-derived CDR1 and CDR2 are LNHDA and SQIVND (reference sequence). The germline V and J ends were trimmed by 4 bases and 4 bases, with 13 bases remaining between them. Written as DNA, the CDR3 is TGTGCCAGTAGTACCCCTGACAGGCGCACCGGGGAGCTGTTTTTT. Amino acids: CASSTPDRRTGELFF.

This clonotype was counted only a few times. The V gene is TRBV18, the J gene TRBJ1-1; D call uncertain. Trimming shortened V by 0 bases and J by 0 bases, and 14 bases separated the two germline ends. Germline V gene sequence: CDR1 KGHSH, CDR2 LQKENI. The CDR3 totals 17 residues. CDR3 in DNA: TGTGCCAGCTCACCACCCCTAACGAGGGCGATGAACACTGAAGCTTTCTTT. Translating gives CASSPPLTRAMNTEAFF.

V is TRBV20-1 and J is TRBJ2-7; the D gene is possibly TRBD1 (6 bases). Trimming pared 2 bases from V and 1 base from J, leaving 15 bases between. The CDR3 has 15 amino acids. Germline CDR1 is DFQATT and CDR2 is SNEGSKA (reference sequence). The CDR3 loop reads CSARTLRGSSYEQYF. The CDR3 nucleotides are TGCAGTGCTAGAACGTTGAGGGGGAGTTCCTACGAGCAGTACTTC.